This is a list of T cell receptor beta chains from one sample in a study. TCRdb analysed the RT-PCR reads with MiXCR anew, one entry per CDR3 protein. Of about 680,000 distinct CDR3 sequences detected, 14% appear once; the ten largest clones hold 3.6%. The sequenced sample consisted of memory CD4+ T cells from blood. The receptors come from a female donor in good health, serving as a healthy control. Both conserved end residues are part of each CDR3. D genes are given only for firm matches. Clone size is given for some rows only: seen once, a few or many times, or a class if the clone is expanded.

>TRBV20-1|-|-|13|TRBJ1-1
TGCAGTGCTAGAGATCAGTTGAACACTGAAGCTTTCTTT
CSARDQLNTEAFF
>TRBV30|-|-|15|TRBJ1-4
TGTGCCTGGAGTGCAGACCGGACGGGGGTAGGAAAACTGTTTTTT
CAWSADRTGVGKLFF
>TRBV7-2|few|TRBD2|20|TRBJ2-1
TGTGCCAGCAGCTTAACGGGACTAGCGGGTCCCCATAGCTCCTACAATGAGCAGTTCTTC
CASSLTGLAGPHSSYNEQFF
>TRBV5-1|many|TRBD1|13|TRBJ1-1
TGCGCCAGCAGTGAGGGGGCGGGCACTGAAGCTTTCTTT
CASSEGAGTEAFF
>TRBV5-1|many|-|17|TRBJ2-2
TGCGCCAGCAGCGCTGCCTTGGGGGCTAGCGGCGGCGGGGAGCTGTTTTTT
CASSAALGASGGGELFF
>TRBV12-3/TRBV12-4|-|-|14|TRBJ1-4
TGTGCCAGCACCACTAAAGGGTTTGGTGAAAAACTGTTTTTT
CASTTKGFGEKLFF
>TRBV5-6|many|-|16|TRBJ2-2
TGTGCCAGCAGCTTATTCTGGACAAAGAACACCGGGGAGCTGTTTTTT
CASSLFWTKNTGELFF
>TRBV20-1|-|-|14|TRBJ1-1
TGCAGTGCCCGCCAGTTTGGCTCGGGCACTGAAGCTTTCTTT
CSARQFGSGTEAFF
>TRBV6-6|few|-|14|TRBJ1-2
TGTGCCAGCAGTTCTCGGGGCCCAATGGATGGCTACACCTTC
CASSSRGPMDGYTF
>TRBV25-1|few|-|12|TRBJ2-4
TGTGCCAGCAGAGTTGGGGACCGCCGGCAGTACTTC
CASRVGDRRQYF
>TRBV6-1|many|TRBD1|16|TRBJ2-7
TGTGCCAGCAGTCGGGGCCGGGACAGGGGATCCTACGAGCAGTACTTC
CASSRGRDRGSYEQYF
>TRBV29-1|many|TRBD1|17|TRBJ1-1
TGCAGCGTTGATGCCCAGGGGGCGCGGTGGATCAACACTGAAGCTTTCTTT
CSVDAQGARWINTEAFF
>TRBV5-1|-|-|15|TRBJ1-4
TGCGCCAGCAGCTTGATTGGGGGGTCTAATGAAAAACTGTTTTTT
CASSLIGGSNEKLFF
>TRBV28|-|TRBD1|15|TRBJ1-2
TGTGCCAGCAGTAAAGCCCTACAGGGGGCCTATGGCTACACCTTC
CASSKALQGAYGYTF
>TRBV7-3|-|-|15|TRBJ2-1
TGTGCCAGCAGCCCCCAGGGTAATTTTTACAATGAGCAGTTCTTC
CASSPQGNFYNEQFF
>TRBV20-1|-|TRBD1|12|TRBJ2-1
TGCAGTGCTAGGGGACAGTTCAATGAGCAGTTCTTC
CSARGQFNEQFF
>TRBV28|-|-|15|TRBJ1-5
TGTGCCAGCAGTTTTGGGGGTTGGGGCAATCAGCCCCAGCATTTT
CASSFGGWGNQPQHF
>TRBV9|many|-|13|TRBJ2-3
TGTGCCAGCAGCGTAGCCCGGAAAAATACGCAGTATTTT
CASSVARKNTQYF
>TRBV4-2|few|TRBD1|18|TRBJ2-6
TGTGCCAGCAGCCAGGATAAAACAGGGGCAGCTGGGGCCAACGTCCTGACTTTC
CASSQDKTGAAGANVLTF
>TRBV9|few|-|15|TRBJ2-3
TGTGCCAGCAGCGCCCAGGGGGGTGTCCCAGATACGCAGTATTTT
CASSAQGGVPDTQYF
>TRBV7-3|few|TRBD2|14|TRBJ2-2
TGTGCCAGCAGCTTTAGGGAGGGCACCGGGGAGCTGTTTTTT
CASSFREGTGELFF
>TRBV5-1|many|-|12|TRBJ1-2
TGCGCCAGCAGCCTTCGACCCTATGGCTACACCTTC
CASSLRPYGYTF
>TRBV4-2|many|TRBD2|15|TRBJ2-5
TGTGCCAGCAGCCAACCTGGACTAGTCGGAGAGACCCAGTACTTC
CASSQPGLVGETQYF
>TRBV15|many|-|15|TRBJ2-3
TGTGCCACCAGCAGAGCATACGGTCCGGAGGATACGCAGTATTTT
CATSRAYGPEDTQYF
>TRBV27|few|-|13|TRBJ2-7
TGTGCCAGCAGTAGGCAGGGTGGTCTGGAGCAGTACTTC
CASSRQGGLEQYF
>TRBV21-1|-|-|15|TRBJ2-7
TGTGCCAGCAGCAACCGGGACAGGAAGGGCTACGAGCAGTACTTC
CASSNRDRKGYEQYF
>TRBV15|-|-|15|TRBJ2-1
TGTGCCACCAGCGGATTCACACGGGCGTCGGATGAGCAGTTCTTC
CATSGFTRASDEQFF
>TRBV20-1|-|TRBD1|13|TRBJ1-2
TGCAGTAGACGGACAGGCGATAACTATGGCTACACCTTC
CSRRTGDNYGYTF
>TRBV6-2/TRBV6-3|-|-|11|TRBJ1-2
TGTGCCAGCAGCCCGCCTCCTGGCTACACCTTC
CASSPPPGYTF
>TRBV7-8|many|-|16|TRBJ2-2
TGTGCCAGCAGCTCGCTCGTTGTGCCCGAGGGCGGGGAGCTGTTTTTT
CASSSLVVPEGGELFF
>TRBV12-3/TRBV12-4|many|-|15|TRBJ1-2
TGTGCCAGCAGTTTGTTGGTACAGACTAACTATGGCTACACCTTC
CASSLLVQTNYGYTF
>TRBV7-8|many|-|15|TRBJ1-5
TGTGCCAGCAGCTTAGGTAGCAGGGTGGGGCAGCCCCAGCATTTT
CASSLGSRVGQPQHF
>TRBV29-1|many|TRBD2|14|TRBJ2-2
TGCAGCGGGGGGACTAGCGGGAGTGCAGGGGAGCTGTTTTTT
CSGGTSGSAGELFF
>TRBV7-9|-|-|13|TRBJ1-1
TGTGCCAGCAGCTTAGGGACAGTAAATGAAGCTTTCTTT
CASSLGTVNEAFF
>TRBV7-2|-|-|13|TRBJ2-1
TGTGCCAGCAGCTCCTTTACGAGGGATGAGCAGTTCTTC
CASSSFTRDEQFF
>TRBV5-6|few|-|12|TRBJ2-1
TGTGCCAGCAGCAGATCCAGGGGTGAGCAGTTCTTC
CASSRSRGEQFF
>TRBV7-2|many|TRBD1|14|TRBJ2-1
TGTGCCAGCAGCTTTAACAGGGGGCGGGATGAGCAGTTCTTC
CASSFNRGRDEQFF
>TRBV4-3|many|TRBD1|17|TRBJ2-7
TGCGCCAGCAGCCAAGTACTTCCCGGGACAGGGTCCTACGAGCAGTACTTC
CASSQVLPGTGSYEQYF
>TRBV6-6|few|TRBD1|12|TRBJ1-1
TGTGCCAGCAGTTCGGGACAGTTCGGGGCTTTCTTT
CASSSGQFGAFF
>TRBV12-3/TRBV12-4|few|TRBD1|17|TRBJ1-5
TGTGCCAGCAGTCGTTCGGGCGGACAGGGGAACAATCAGCCCCAGCATTTT
CASSRSGGQGNNQPQHF
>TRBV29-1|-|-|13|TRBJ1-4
TGCAGCGCCCTCGCGGGGCTAGGTGAAAAACTGTTTTTT
CSALAGLGEKLFF
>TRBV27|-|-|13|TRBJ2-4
TGTGCCAGCAGTTACGATACCAAAAACATTCAGTACTTC
CASSYDTKNIQYF